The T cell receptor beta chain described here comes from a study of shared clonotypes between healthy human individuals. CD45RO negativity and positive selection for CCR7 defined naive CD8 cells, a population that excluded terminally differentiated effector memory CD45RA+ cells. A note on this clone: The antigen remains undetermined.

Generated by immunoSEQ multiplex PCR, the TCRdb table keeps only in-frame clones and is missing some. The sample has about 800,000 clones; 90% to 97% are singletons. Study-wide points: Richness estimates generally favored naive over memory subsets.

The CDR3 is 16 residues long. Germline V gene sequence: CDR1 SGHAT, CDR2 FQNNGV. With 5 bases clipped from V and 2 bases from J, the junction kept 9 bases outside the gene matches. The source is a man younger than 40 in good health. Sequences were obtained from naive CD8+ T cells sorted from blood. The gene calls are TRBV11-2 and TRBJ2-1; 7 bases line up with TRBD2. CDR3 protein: CASSGSWEGPYNEQFF. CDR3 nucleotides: TGTGCCAGCAGCGGGAGTTGGGAGGGCCCCTACAATGAGCAGTTCTTC.